What follows describes a single T cell receptor (beta chain). Its antigen remains unidentified. No base quality information exists; no much larger clone differs at one position. Spanning cysteine to phenylalanine, the CDR3 consists of 15 amino acids. The DNA shown is the 45-base CDR3, in frame from base 1. The germline V gene sets CDR1 to LGHNA and CDR2 to YNFKEQ. Ends trimmed: V by 2 bases, J by 5 bases; bases unmatched to a gene: 8. This sample is drawn from a study of blood T cell repertoires in COVID-19 (dated by TCRdb to the early 2020s). Context from the whole study: Collaborator samples came from the United States, Italy and Spain and covered acute and convalescent phases of COVID-19. The material from the prospective study consisted of cDNA or gDNA derived from T cells, B-cell-depleted T cells, or PBMCs. Subjects who had been exposed to COVID-19, were actively infected with it, or had recovered from it provided the deeply sampled blood TCRbeta repertoires that made up the dataset. The repertoires were released in a freely available public database meant as a resource for research on the immune response to SARS-CoV-2. Samples came from the ongoing ImmuneRACE study (first 160 participants) plus 1,254 subjects from 6 global collaborators. Nearly every sample came with metadata listing a de-identified subject ID, COVID-19 status, age in years and sex. Where available, HLA class I and class II types were taken from metadata supplied by the sample provider and were not determined by assay-based typing. The paper as a whole reports these results and caveats: How much clinical and demographic metadata was included differed by source and by participant, and the metadata was provided uncurated.

Whole blood was collected in K2EDTA tubes by collaborating institutions according to the institutions' own protocols. For TCRbeta analysis, collaborators shipped samples in one of three forms: frozen whole blood, isolated PBMCs, or DNA extracted from either of those sample types. TCRbeta CDR3 regions were amplified from genomic DNA by means of the immunoSEQ Assay, a bias-controlled multiplex PCR. The paper's data handling went like this. Nucleated cell counts per sample were estimated from amplification of reference gene primers within the assay. To quantify the absolute abundance of each unique TCRbeta CDR3 rearrangement, sequence reads were collapsed and filtered. Productive Simpson clonality was computed per sample as the square root of Simpson's diversity index over productive rearrangements. Here the immuneACCESS table is served through TCRdb, limited to in-frame sequences with V and J called. Missing clones are a known gap in these copies; in checked studies unresolved V genes cover under half, and the rest lacks a known reason. Clonal size and the V and J genes are those of that table, whereas D and trimming came from the DNA. The sample table records 120,000 to 150,000 clones; 86% of these occur just once. 7% to 10% of the sample is in the top ten clones.

This receptor was obtained from a woman in her fifties or sixties with acute or convalescent COVID-19. Here the chain combines TRBV4-2 and TRBJ2-7, and 8 junction bases match TRBD1. The sequencing sample was made of peripheral blood. CDR3 region: CASSQLVQGVNEQYF. In nucleotides, the sequence is TGTGCCAGCAGCCAACTGGTACAGGGGGTAAACGAGCAGTACTTC.